These 5 T cell receptor beta chains came from one sample sequenced in a study of graft-versus-host responses after intestinal transplantation. To release intraepithelial and lamina propria lymphocytes, the graft tissue was processed. TCRdb keeps only in-frame clones here, not all; method: immunoSEQ multiplex PCR. The sample has some 29,000 clones, 80% seen once. The sequencing used ileum tissue, collected 98 days after intestinal transplantation. These receptors were taken from a human patient who received an intestinal transplant, so some T cells may come from the graft donor.

The V and J genes are TRBV5-1 and TRBJ2-5; possible D gene TRBD2, 5 bases. This CDR3 is built from 14 residues. Trimming took 0 bases from V and 4 from J, leaving 10 bases between them. Germline V gives CDR1 SGHRS, CDR2 YFSETQ. The DNA of the CDR3 is TGCGCCAGCAGCTTGGTGCCCGGGGTAGAGACCCAGTACTTC. This codes for CASSLVPGVETQYF. Full variable domain (outside the CDR3, taken from reference TRBV5-1 and TRBJ2-5): KAGVTQTPRYLIKTRGQQVTLSCSPISGHRSVSWYQQTPGQGLQFLFEYFSETQRNKGNFPGRFSGRQFSNSRSEMNVSTLELGDSALYLCASSLVPGVETQYFGPGTRLLVL.

This chain's CDR3 is CASSWTSGGAETQYF. The CDR3 DNA reads as TGTGCCAGCAGCTGGACTAGCGGGGGGGCAGAGACCCAGTACTTC. The chain employs TRBV7-2 and TRBJ2-5; 15 bases line up with TRBD2. In germline, CDR1 is SGHTA, CDR2 FQGNSA. V lost 4 bases, J lost 4 bases, and 1 base stayed unmatched. The CDR3 length is 15 residues.

The J gene is TRBJ2-1, the V gene TRBV7-9, with D tentatively TRBD1 (5 bases). The CDR3 contains 15 residues. Germline assignment: CDR1 SEHNR and CDR2 FQNEAQ (reference sequence). V lost 0 bases to trimming and J lost 2 bases, with 8 bases between them. In DNA, the CDR3 is TGTGCCAGCAGCTTAGCCCAGGGTGCCTACAATGAGCAGTTCTTC. This codes for CASSLAQGAYNEQFF.

The chain joins TRBV7-2 to TRBJ1-2; TRBD1 is a possible D gene (5 bases). CDR3 length equals 17 residues. Germline V gene sequence: CDR1 SGHTA, CDR2 FQGNSA. With 1 base removed from V and 4 bases from J, the gap between germline ends came to 19 bases. CDR3 nucleotide sequence: TGTGCCAGCAGCTTAGGACTCGGGAGGGGCCGAGGCTATGGCTACACCTTC. Protein sequence: CASSLGLGRGRGYGYTF.

The chain is built from TRBV5-1 and TRBJ1-2, with TRBD1 as a possible D gene (6 bases). CDR1 is SGHRS, CDR2 YFSETQ, per germline. The CDR3 is 15 amino acids. The V gene lost 2 bases and the J gene lost 2 bases, with 13 bases spanning the gap. CDR3 DNA: TGCGCCAGCAGCTTCGGGACAAAATACAACTATGGCTACACCTTC. Translation: CASSFGTKYNYGYTF.